What follows describes a single T cell receptor beta chain. Its antigen remains unknown. Clones were sequenced by immunoSEQ multiplex PCR, and TCRdb holds only the in-frame ones, with some missing. This sample lists 150,000 or so clones; its ten largest clones have 2.2%. The data are from a study of T cell responses to AZD1222 COVID-19 vaccine. CDR1 is MDHEN, CDR2 SYDVKM, per germline. Losses at the gene ends were 3 bases for V and 4 bases for J; bases not matched to a gene: 8. CDR3 length equals 16 residues. The study's findings and limits: Mapped onto spike, vaccine-associated CD4 TCRs spanned it and were dominant at 160-218 and 743-854. Seropositive status at baseline applied to only five to seven AZD1222 recipients. A rise in Spike-specific TCR breadth and depth followed two AZD1222 doses.

The clonotype originates from an adult in good health. Sequences were obtained from peripheral blood. This chain joins TRBV28 and TRBJ1-5; 8 bases line up with TRBD1. The CDR3 DNA reads TGTGCCAGCAGTTTTGCAGGGGGCATGGGGAATCAGCCCCAGCATTTT. The encoded protein is CASSFAGGMGNQPQHF. The full variable domain, its missing parts supplied by reference TRBV28 and TRBJ1-5, is DVKVTQSSRYLVKRTGEKVFLECVQDMDHENMFWYRQDPGLGLRLIYFSYDVKMKEKGDIPEGYSVSREKKERFSLILESASTNQTSMYLCASSFAGGMGNQPQHFGDGTRLSIL.